Shown below are 5 T cell receptor beta chains from a single sample sequenced in a study of shared clonotypes between healthy human individuals (dated by TCRdb to the early 2020s). CD8 naive samples were obtained by positive selection for CCR7 among CD45RO-negative cells, yielding a CD45RA+CCR7+ population from which TemRA cells were excluded. The library was built by means of the immunoSEQ multiplex PCR assay. Not all clones reach the TCRdb copy of this immuneACCESS table, which keeps in-frame sequences only. Checked studies attribute under half of the gap to unresolved V genes and leave the rest unexplained. A total of 550,000 to 750,000 clones appear in this sample, under 95% of them only once. The ten largest clones take up 24% of the sample. Specimen: naive CD8+ T cells sorted from blood. Reading the label with the study, this specimen's cell subset or site is: CD45RA+CCR7+. All receptors derive from a man younger than 45 in good health.

The chain employs TRBV4-1 and TRBJ2-5, with 7 bases identical to TRBD1. CDR3 length: 20 residues. CDR1 and CDR2 (germline): MGHRA, YSYEKL. With 1 base clipped from V and 4 bases from J, the junction kept 21 bases outside the gene matches. In DNA form, the CDR3 reads TGCGCCAGCAGCCAAGTTGGGTCCTCTGACAGGGTATATCTTCGAGAGACCCAGTACTTC. Protein: CASSQVGSSDRVYLRETQYF.

The rearrangement links TRBV6-5 to TRBJ1-4; perhaps TRBD1 as D (6 bases). CDR1 is MNHEY, CDR2 SVGAGI, per germline. There are 13 residues in the CDR3. The V end was cut by 2 bases, the J end by 8 bases, with 9 bases between. The CDR3 DNA follows: TGTGCCAGCAGTTACGGCGGGGGCGAAAAACTGTTTTTT. The encoded protein is CASSYGGGEKLFF.

This clone was seen just once. This chain joins TRBV5-1 and TRBJ1-5; 9 bases line up with TRBD1. V shed 4 bases and J 6 bases; nucleotides not matched to a gene: 11. Germline V gene sequence: CDR1 SGHRS, CDR2 YFSETQ. The CDR3 sequence is 16 residues long. CDR3 loop: CASSPTETGGRQPQHF. In DNA, the CDR3 is TGCGCCAGCAGCCCCACCGAAACAGGGGGCCGTCAGCCCCAGCATTTT.

This clone was detected only a few times. The rearrangement uses TRBV28 and TRBJ1-1; D is possibly TRBD1 (5 bases). CDR3 size: 13 residues. CDR1 and CDR2 from the germline V gene are MDHEN and SYDVKM. Trimming left V 6 bases short and J 0 bases short, with 8 bases between. CDR3 sequence (DNA): TGTGCCAGCAGAGGGACGTTGAACACTGAAGCTTTCTTT. This codes for CASRGTLNTEAFF.

This chain connects TRBV15 to TRBJ1-2, with D possibly being TRBD1 (6 bases). The CDR3 extends over 17 amino acids. The germline V gene has CDR1 LNHNV and CDR2 YYDKDF (reference sequence). V was pared by 2 bases and J by 3 bases, with 19 bases between. The CDR3 sequence is CATSRNGQPLVDYGYTF. The DNA for the CDR3 is TGTGCCACCAGCAGAAACGGACAGCCCTTGGTTGACTATGGCTACACCTTC.